The 20 T cell receptor beta chains reported below all come from one sample, sequenced in a study of cytomegalovirus exposure and HLA in healthy donors. Both 60 Vbeta primers and 13 Jbeta primers went into the PCR. Clones were sequenced by immunoSEQ multiplex PCR, and TCRdb holds only the in-frame ones, with some missing. This sample has some 190,000 clones, with roughly 80% found just once. The specimen sequenced was PBMCs. These receptors were collected from a female donor in good health and CMV-seronegative.

V usage is TRBV19 and J usage is TRBJ2-7; 10 nucleotides agree with TRBD2. CDR1 and CDR2 (germline): LNHDA, SQIVND (reference sequence). CDR3 length equals 15 residues. Trimming cost V 5 bases and J 3 bases; bases outside gene matches: 7. The CDR3 region is CASSFRLAGVYEQYF. CDR3 sequence (DNA): TGTGCCAGTAGTTTCAGGCTAGCGGGAGTCTACGAGCAGTACTTC.

V is TRBV4-2 and J is TRBJ2-6; 7 positions match TRBD1. V lost 0 bases and J lost 0; bases outside the gene matches: 8. This CDR3 has 19 residues. From germline, CDR1 is LGHNA and CDR2 YNFKEQ. The CDR3 reads CASSQEEAGGPSGANVLTF. The CDR3 bases are TGTGCCAGCAGCCAAGAGGAAGCAGGGGGTCCCTCTGGGGCCAACGTCCTGACTTTC.

The chain links TRBV10-3 to TRBJ2-2; D perhaps matches TRBD2 (6 bases). Germline V gives CDR1 ENHRY, CDR2 SYGVKD. The CDR3 is 15 residues long. V was cut by 6 bases and J by 0 bases, with 11 bases left in between. The CDR3 DNA sequence: TGTGCCATCAGAGAAGGACTAACGAACACCGGGGAGCTGTTTTTT. Translating gives CAIREGLTNTGELFF.

The chain links TRBV11-2 to TRBJ2-3; 7 nucleotides align to TRBD2. The CDR3 contains 15 residues. Trimming at V came to 3 bases and at J to 2 bases, leaving 5 bases not matched to a gene. Germline CDR1 is SGHAT and CDR2 is FQNNGV. CDR3 protein: CASSFARGDTDTQYF. In DNA form, the CDR3 reads TGTGCCAGCAGCTTTGCCCGGGGGGACACAGATACGCAGTATTTT.

The V gene is TRBV7-9, the J gene TRBJ1-2; D unresolved. The germline V and J ends were trimmed by 6 bases and 0 bases, with 8 bases remaining between them. The CDR3 sequence is 13 residues long. CDR1 and CDR2 from the germline V gene are SEHNR and FQNEAQ (reference sequence). CDR3 DNA: TGTGCCAGCAGACTCCTGACTAACTATGGCTACACCTTC. This gives the protein CASRLLTNYGYTF.

The chain recombines TRBV2 with TRBJ1-5; 9 nucleotides line up with TRBD1. Germline loops: CDR1 SNHLY, CDR2 FYNNEI. The J segment lost 6 bases and the V segment lost 7 bases, leaving 13 bases of the junction unmatched. CDR3 size: 16 residues. CDR3 sequence reads: CASTRDGTGSSQPQHF. As DNA, the CDR3 is TGTGCCAGCACTAGAGATGGGACAGGGAGTAGTCAGCCCCAGCATTTT.

This sequence joins TRBV30 and TRBJ1-5; 10 nucleotides line up with TRBD1. V lost 5 bases to trimming and J lost 0 bases; unmatched junction nucleotides: 1. CDR3 length: 14 amino acids. The V gene's germline CDR1 is GTSNPN and CDR2 SVGIG (reference sequence). The DNA of the CDR3 is TGTGCCTGGGGGACAGGGGCTAGCAATCAGCCCCAGCATTTT. Protein sequence: CAWGTGASNQPQHF. Variable domain in full (rest from reference TRBV30 and TRBJ1-5): SQTIHQWPATLVQPVGSPLSLECTVEGTSNPNLYWYRQAAGRGLQLLFYSVGIGQISSEVPQNLSASRPQDRQFILSSKKLLLSDSGFYLCAWGTGASNQPQHFGDGTRLSIL.

The chain has TRBV5-1 and TRBJ2-1, with 7 bases that match TRBD2. The germline V gene encodes CDR1 SGHRS and CDR2 YFSETQ. This CDR3 region has 16 residues. Trimming took 0 bases from V and 8 from J; bases not matched to a gene: 11. The chain's CDR3 is CASSLVGGVSEDEQFF. In nucleotides, the CDR3 is TGCGCCAGCAGCTTGGTGGGAGGGGTTAGTGAGGATGAGCAGTTCTTC.

This clone was seen more than once but under ten times. The chain joins TRBV11-3 to TRBJ2-5; D unresolved. Germline V gene lookup returns CDR1 SGHNT and CDR2 YENEEA. The CDR3 sequence is 13 residues long. Trimming cost V 1 base and J 3 bases, with 6 bases left between them. CDR3 protein: CASSLGLKETQYF. CDR3 nucleotide sequence: TGTGCCAGCAGCTTAGGTTTAAAAGAGACCCAGTACTTC.

The count of this clone is one. The genes are TRBV5-1 and TRBJ2-5, with a tentative D call TRBD2 (5 bases). Trimming shortened V by 2 bases and J by 5 bases, and 16 bases separated the two germline ends. The CDR3 runs to 15 residues. Germline V gene sequence: CDR1 SGHRS, CDR2 YFSETQ. The chain's CDR3 is CASSFSGLGVETQYF. The DNA of the CDR3 is TGCGCCAGCAGCTTCTCAGGACTCGGGGTGGAGACCCAGTACTTC.

In this sample, this clone turned up once. The chain links TRBV5-4 to TRBJ2-7; tentatively, D is TRBD2 (6 bases). CDR3 length: 14 residues. V was clipped by 2 bases and J by 5 bases, with 14 bases between them. Germline CDR1 is SGHNT and CDR2 is YYREEE (reference sequence). The CDR3 DNA sequence: TGTGCCAGCAGCTTCGGTAACGGGAGAGACGAGCAGTACTTC. Amino acids: CASSFGNGRDEQYF.

J is TRBJ2-5 and V is TRBV7-9; 12 bases line up with TRBD2. Per germline, CDR1 SEHNR and CDR2 FQNEAQ (reference sequence). This CDR3 has 15 residues. The V gene end was trimmed by 5 bases and the J gene end by 5 bases; junction bases not matched to a gene: 6. CDR3 DNA sequence: TGTGCCAGCAGCCTACTAGCGGGGGGTGGCGAGACCCAGTACTTC. Translating gives CASSLLAGGGETQYF.

The chain is built from TRBV7-9 and TRBJ2-5; the D gene is possibly TRBD1 (6 bases). Trimming stripped 5 bases from V and 1 base from J, with 20 bases between. This CDR3 has 17 amino acids. Germline V CDR1 and CDR2: SEHNR, FQNEAQ (reference sequence). The CDR3 DNA reads as TGTGCCAGCAGCCGTGGGACAAGGGGAAACTTCCAAGAGACCCAGTACTTC. Amino acid sequence: CASSRGTRGNFQETQYF.

CDR3 region: CASSPLPGSQYEQFF. CDR3 nucleotides: TGTGCCAGCAGCCCTCTCCCAGGATCCCAATATGAGCAGTTCTTC. V gene TRBV6-6 combines with J gene TRBJ2-1; no clear D gene. This CDR3 is 15 amino acids long. V gave up 6 bases and J gave up 8 bases, with 20 bases separating them. The germline V gene encodes CDR1 MNHNY and CDR2 SVGAGI (reference sequence).

The rearrangement joins TRBV7-8 to TRBJ1-6, with TRBD1 matching over 7 bases. The germline gives CDR1 SGHVS, CDR2 FQNEAQ. The V and J ends lost 0 bases and 9 bases, in that order; junction bases with no gene match: 11. This CDR3 spans 17 amino acids. CDR3 DNA sequence: TGTGCCAGCAGCTTAGCCCGCAGGGGGGCCCAGGGTTCACCCCTCCACTTT. The encoded protein is CASSLARRGAQGSPLHF. The full variable domain, in which reference TRBV7-8 and TRBJ1-6 provide the parts outside the CDR3, is GAGVSQSPRYKVAKRGQDVALRCDPISGHVSLFWYQQALGQGPEFLTYFQNEAQLDKSGLPSDRFFAERPEGSVSTLKIQRTQQEDSAVYLCASSLARRGAQGSPLHFGNGTRLTVT.

The chain combines TRBV11-2 with TRBJ2-7, with 14 bases fitting TRBD2. The germline V gene has CDR1 SGHAT and CDR2 FQNNGV. V lost 4 bases, J lost 5 bases, and 4 bases stayed unmatched. The CDR3 is 15 amino acids. The CDR3 DNA reads TGTGCCAGCAGCTCCGGGACTAGCGGGAGCCACGAGCAGTACTTC. Translating it yields CASSSGTSGSHEQYF.

The chain is built from TRBV4-1 and TRBJ2-7; D may be TRBD1 (5 bases). The CDR3 totals 15 residues. From germline, CDR1 is MGHRA and CDR2 YSYEKL. Trimming pared 4 bases from V and 0 bases from J, leaving 13 bases between. The CDR3 sequence is CASSPQELGSYEQYF. In DNA, the CDR3 is TGCGCCAGCAGCCCACAGGAGCTGGGCTCCTACGAGCAGTACTTC.

V and J are TRBV7-3 and TRBJ2-7, with 11 bases that match TRBD1. V gave up 2 bases and J gave up 6 bases; unmatched junction bases: 0. Germline CDR1 SGHTA, CDR2 FQGTGA. This CDR3 contains 13 residues. As DNA, the CDR3 is TGTGCCAGCAGCTTAGGGACAGGGGGCGAGCAGTACTTC. Translated, it gives CASSLGTGGEQYF. Looking up the rest from reference TRBV7-3 and TRBJ2-7 gives the full variable domain: GAGVSQTPSNKVTEKGKYVELRCDPISGHTALYWYRQSLGQGPEFLIYFQGTGAADDSGLPNDRFFAVRPEGSVSTLKIQRTERGDSAVYLCASSLGTGGEQYFGPGTRLTVT.

V and J are TRBV2 and TRBJ1-2; 12 bases align to TRBD1. V lost 5 bases, J lost 6 bases, and 4 bases stayed unmatched. There are 14 residues in the CDR3. From germline, CDR1 is SNHLY and CDR2 FYNNEI. CDR3 in DNA: TGTGCCAGCAGTTGGGACAGGGGGCCCAATGGCTACACCTTC. Translating it yields CASSWDRGPNGYTF.

The genes are TRBV4-3 and TRBJ2-7; tentatively, D is TRBD1 (6 bases). The CDR3 totals 15 residues. Germline loops: CDR1 LGHNA, CDR2 YSLEER. Trimming removed 0 bases at V and 0 bases at J, with 9 bases between. CDR3 in amino acids: CASSQEQGSSYEQYF. The CDR3, as DNA: TGCGCCAGCAGCCAAGAGCAGGGGAGCTCCTACGAGCAGTACTTC.